This T cell receptor beta chain is drawn from a study of cytomegalovirus exposure and HLA in healthy donors. Study-level information: In an early release, HLA-typed donors contributed roughly 85 million unique TCR sequences.

On this clone itself: Antigen: not known.

The primer mix had 60 Vbeta and 13 Jbeta primers. Generated by immunoSEQ multiplex PCR, the TCRdb table keeps only in-frame clones and is missing some. The sample carries more than 110,000 clones, about 80% recorded once. Deletions cut 2 bases from V and 4 bases from J, with 8 bases between. The CDR3 is made up of 13 amino acids. CDR1 is MNHEY, CDR2 SMNVEV, per germline (reference sequence). Study results and limitations: Many donors shared some public TCRs, even though most TCR sequences were rare. Per a later analysis, HLA-associated TCR beta chains showed more clonal expansion than other, equally common TCR beta chains.

Sequences were obtained from PBMCs. The sequence was collected from a man aged 35-49 years in good health and CMV-seropositive. The genes are TRBV27 and TRBJ1-1; no clear D gene. The CDR3: CASSLRESTEAFF. DNA for the CDR3: TGTGCCAGCAGTTTACGGGAATCCACTGAAGCTTTCTTT.